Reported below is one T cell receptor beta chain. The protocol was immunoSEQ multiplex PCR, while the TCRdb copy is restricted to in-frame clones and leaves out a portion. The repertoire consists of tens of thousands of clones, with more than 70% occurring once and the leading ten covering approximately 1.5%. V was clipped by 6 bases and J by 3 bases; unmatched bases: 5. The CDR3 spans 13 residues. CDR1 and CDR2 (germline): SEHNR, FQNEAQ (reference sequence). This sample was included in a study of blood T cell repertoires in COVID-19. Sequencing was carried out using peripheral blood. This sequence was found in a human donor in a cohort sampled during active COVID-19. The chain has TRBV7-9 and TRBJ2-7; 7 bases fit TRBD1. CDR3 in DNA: TGTGCCAGCAGAGAGGGGGCCGGCTACGAGCAGTACTTC. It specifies CASREGAGYEQYF.